This T cell receptor (beta chain) is from a study of regulatory T cells in long-lasting Graves disease. The germline gives CDR1 SGHAT, CDR2 FQNNGV. With 1 base removed from V and 5 bases from J, the gap between germline ends came to 17 bases. The CDR3 runs 16 residues. This clonotype was seen many times. No antigen is known for it. Time point given: newly diagnosed GD, antithyroid drugs for less than 3 months. RNA from PBMCs was the source of the TCR library. General observations from the study: Patients with persistent Graves' had lower TCR diversity than newly diagnosed patients.

CDR3-region Arm-PCR and iRepertoire HTBI primers produced the TCR beta libraries. TCRdb re-derived calls from the multiplex PCR reads in MiXCR, one entry per CDR3 protein. The repertoire consists of more than 450,000 distinct CDR3 sequences, with 15% to 20% occurring once and the leading ten covering 10% to 15%. These data also formed part of another study, on T cells in Graves' hyperthyroidism and ophthalmopathy.

This clonotype was sampled from a middle-aged man with Graves disease. The chain carries TRBV11-2 and TRBJ2-5; D not resolved. The sequences come from peripheral blood mononuclear cells (PBMCs), collected at new diagnosis, from a patient treated with antithyroid drugs. CDR3 DNA: TGTGCCAGCAGCTTAGGCAGTCTTCGACTCACGGAGACCCAGTACTTC. It specifies CASSLGSLRLTETQYF.